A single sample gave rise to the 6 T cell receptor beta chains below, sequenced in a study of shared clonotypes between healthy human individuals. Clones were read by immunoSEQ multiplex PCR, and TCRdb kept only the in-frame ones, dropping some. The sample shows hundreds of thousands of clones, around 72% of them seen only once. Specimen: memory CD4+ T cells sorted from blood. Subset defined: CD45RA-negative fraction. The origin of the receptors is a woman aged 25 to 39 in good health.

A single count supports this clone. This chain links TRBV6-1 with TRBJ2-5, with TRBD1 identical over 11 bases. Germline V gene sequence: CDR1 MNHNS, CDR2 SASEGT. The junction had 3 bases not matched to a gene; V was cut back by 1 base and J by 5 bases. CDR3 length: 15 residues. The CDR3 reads CASSEGTGGLETQYF. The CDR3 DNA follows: TGTGCCAGCAGTGAAGGGACAGGGGGCTTGGAGACCCAGTACTTC.

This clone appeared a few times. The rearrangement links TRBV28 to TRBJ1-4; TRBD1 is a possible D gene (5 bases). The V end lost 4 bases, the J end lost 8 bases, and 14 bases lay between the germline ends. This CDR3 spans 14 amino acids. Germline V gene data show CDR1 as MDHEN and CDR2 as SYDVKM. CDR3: CASSSKGLKEKLFF. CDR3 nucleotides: TGTGCCAGCAGTTCGAAGGGGTTAAAAGAAAAACTGTTTTTT.

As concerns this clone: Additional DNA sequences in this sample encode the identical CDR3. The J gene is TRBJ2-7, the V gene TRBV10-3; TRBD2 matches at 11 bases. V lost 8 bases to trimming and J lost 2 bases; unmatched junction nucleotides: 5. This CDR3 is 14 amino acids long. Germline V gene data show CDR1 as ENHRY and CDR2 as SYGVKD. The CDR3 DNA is TGTGCCATCGGAGGGACTAGCGGAACCTACGAGCAGTACTTC. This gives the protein CAIGGTSGTYEQYF.

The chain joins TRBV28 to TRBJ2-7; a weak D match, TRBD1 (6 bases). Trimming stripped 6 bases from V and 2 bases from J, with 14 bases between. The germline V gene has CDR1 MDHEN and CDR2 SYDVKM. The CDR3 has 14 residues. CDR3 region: CASRAPDRTYEQYF. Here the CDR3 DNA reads TGTGCCAGCAGAGCTCCGGACAGAACCTACGAGCAGTACTTC.

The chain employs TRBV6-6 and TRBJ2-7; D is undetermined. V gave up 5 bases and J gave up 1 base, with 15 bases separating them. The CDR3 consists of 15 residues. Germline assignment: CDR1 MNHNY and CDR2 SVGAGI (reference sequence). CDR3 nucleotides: TGTGCCAGCAGTACCCCGGGCTTCCCTTCCTACGAGCAGTACTTC. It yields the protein CASSTPGFPSYEQYF.

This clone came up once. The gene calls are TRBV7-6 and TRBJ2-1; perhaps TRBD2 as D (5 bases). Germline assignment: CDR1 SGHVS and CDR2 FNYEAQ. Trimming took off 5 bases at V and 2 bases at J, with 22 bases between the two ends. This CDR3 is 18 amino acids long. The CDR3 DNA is TGTGCCAGCAGCCTATCCCTCGGGGTAGCAGCTACCTACAATGAGCAGTTCTTC. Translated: CASSLSLGVAATYNEQFF.